One sample yielded the 27 T cell receptor beta chains listed below, sequenced in a study of T-cell reconstitution after alpha-beta-depleted transplantation in children. The authors prepared the TCRbeta library with unique molecular identifiers. TCRdb passed the PCR reads through MiXCR, listing each CDR3 protein once. The table has about 420,000 distinct CDR3 sequences, roughly 17% seen once. Source: PBMCs, mostly from graft donor cells, taken 360 days after TCRalphabeta/CD19-depleted stem cell transplant. The receptors were sampled from a boy in the first two years of life who had a stem cell transplant for Wiskott-Aldrich syndrome, so the T cells may come from the graft donor.

This clonotype was seen only a few times. This chain links TRBV29-1 with TRBJ2-5; no firm D call. The CDR3 has 14 amino acids. Trimming removed 4 bases at V and 0 bases at J, with 12 bases between. Germline lookup yields CDR1 SQVTM and CDR2 ANQGSEA. CDR3 in amino acids: CSVAASLYQETQYF. CDR3 nucleotides: TGCAGCGTTGCGGCGAGTTTGTACCAAGAGACCCAGTACTTC.

This rearrangement joins TRBV5-1 to TRBJ2-7; D is unclear. The germline V gene has CDR1 SGHRS and CDR2 YFSETQ. This CDR3 has 13 amino acids. V was clipped by 5 bases and J by 0 bases, with 9 bases between them. For the CDR3, the DNA is TGCGCCAGCAGTTGGGCGAGCTCCTACGAGCAGTACTTC. It specifies CASSWASSYEQYF.

This clonotype occurred a few times. The chain combines TRBV29-1 with TRBJ2-1; D might be TRBD2 (6 bases). Trimming removed 5 bases at V and 7 bases at J, with 18 bases between. The CDR3 length is 14 residues. Looked up from germline, CDR1 is SQVTM and CDR2 is ANQGSEA. CDR3 residues: CSVYLLAGMNEQFF. CDR3 nucleotides: TGCAGCGTTTATTTACTAGCAGGAATGAATGAGCAGTTCTTC.

This clonotype was counted only a few times. The chain links TRBV5-1 to TRBJ1-6; D is ambiguous. This CDR3 comprises 18 residues. CDR1 and CDR2 from the germline V gene are SGHRS and YFSETQ. Trimming removed 5 bases at V and 6 bases at J, with 24 bases between. The CDR3 DNA is TGCGCCAGCAGTGATCGACTTAGCGGACGGGCGTTTAATTCACCCCTCCACTTT. Translating it yields CASSDRLSGRAFNSPLHF.

This clonotype has only a few counts. The chain uses TRBV15 and TRBJ2-5; D uncertain. In germline, CDR1 is LNHNV, CDR2 YYDKDF (reference sequence). Trimming removed 1 base at V and 7 bases at J, with 13 bases between. CDR3 length: 14 residues. The CDR3 DNA reads as TGTGCCACCAGCAGAGTTCCGAGACCGGGGACCCAGTACTTC. Encoded protein: CATSRVPRPGTQYF.

This clonotype has more than one count but fewer than ten. J is TRBJ2-3 and V is TRBV7-6, with 8 bases aligning to TRBD2. The V segment lost 2 bases and the J segment 5 bases; nucleotides outside the gene matches: 3. Germline CDR1 SGHVS, CDR2 FNYEAQ. This CDR3 region has 14 residues. CDR3 sequence (DNA): TGTGCCAGCAGCTTATGGCTAGCGGGAGATACGCAGTATTTT. Translated, it gives CASSLWLAGDTQYF. The entire variable domain, with the rest obtained from reference TRBV7-6 and TRBJ2-3, is as follows: GAGVSQSPRYKVTKRGQDVALRCDPISGHVSLYWYRQALGQGPEFLTYFNYEAQQDKSGLPNDRFSAERPEGSISTLTIQRTEQRDSAMYRCASSLWLAGDTQYFGPGTRLTVL.

The V gene is TRBV4-1, the J gene TRBJ2-2, with a tentative D call TRBD2 (5 bases). Germline values: CDR1 MGHRA, CDR2 YSYEKL. This CDR3 is 12 amino acids long. V lost 2 bases to trimming and J lost 8 bases, with 6 bases between them. CDR3 sequence: CASSQREGELFF. CDR3 nucleotide sequence: TGCGCCAGCAGCCAAAGGGAGGGGGAGCTGTTTTTT.

The chain joins TRBV27 to TRBJ2-4, with 9 bases fitting TRBD2. V trimming: 7 bases; J trimming: 1 base; junction bases outside the gene matches: 8. Germline V CDR1 and CDR2: MNHEY, SMNVEV (reference sequence). The CDR3 spans 16 residues. This chain's CDR3 is CASKRLAEPAKNIQYF. CDR3 DNA: TGTGCCAGCAAGAGACTAGCGGAACCCGCCAAAAACATTCAGTACTTC.

Comment on this clonotype: The junction and the germline gene differ at one end; a read error may be behind it. The chain has TRBV4-1 and TRBJ2-7; the D gene is possibly TRBD2 (6 bases). Germline V gene lookup returns CDR1 MGHRA and CDR2 YSYEKL. The CDR3 sequence is 15 residues long. Written as DNA, the CDR3 is TGTGCCAGCGGGCCGGGACTCCCACCTTCCTACGAGCAGTACTTC. This translates into CASGPGLPPSYEQYF.

Here the CDR3 DNA reads TGTGCCAGCAGCGCCTTTGACGGGGTAGGGAATGAGCAGTTCTTC. It translates to CASSAFDGVGNEQFF. J is TRBJ2-1 and V is TRBV9; the D gene is possibly TRBD2 (5 bases). Deletions cut 3 bases from V and 7 bases from J, with 17 bases between. CDR1 and CDR2 from the germline V gene are SGDLS and YYNGEE. The CDR3 length is 15 residues. Looking up the rest from reference TRBV9 and TRBJ2-1 gives the full variable domain: DSGVTQTPKHLITATGQRVTLRCSPRSGDLSVYWYQQSLDQGLQFLIQYYNGEERAKGNILERFSAQQFPDLHSELNLSSLELGDSALYFCASSAFDGVGNEQFFGPGTRLTVL.

This clonotype showed up just a few times. The chain couples TRBV3-1 to TRBJ1-1; no firm D call. The CDR3 runs 13 residues. V was clipped by 2 bases and J by 3 bases, with 7 bases between them. Germline loops: CDR1 LGHDT, CDR2 YNNKEL (reference sequence). The CDR3 sequence: CASSQRWDTEAFF. In DNA form, the CDR3 reads TGTGCCAGCAGCCAACGATGGGACACTGAAGCTTTCTTT.

This clonotype has only a few counts. J is TRBJ2-1 and V is TRBV6-1; TRBD1 matches at 8 bases. This CDR3 has 16 amino acids. Trimming at V came to 10 bases and at J to 0 bases, leaving 11 bases not matched to a gene. CDR1 and CDR2 from the germline V gene are MNHNS and SASEGT. The CDR3 spells CATHGTGLPSYNEQFF. For the CDR3, the DNA is TGTGCCACTCACGGGACAGGACTGCCCTCCTACAATGAGCAGTTCTTC.

CDR3: CASSQEYESSYNEQFF. CDR3 nucleotide sequence: TGTGCCAGCAGCCAAGAGTATGAAAGCTCCTACAATGAGCAGTTCTTC. The V gene is TRBV3-1, the J gene TRBJ2-1; D gene ambiguous. Deletions cut 0 bases from V and 0 bases from J, with 9 bases between. CDR1 and CDR2 (germline): LGHDT, YNNKEL (reference sequence). The CDR3 is 16 residues long.

J is TRBJ2-2 and V is TRBV6-2 or TRBV6-3; no reliable D call. This CDR3 spans 15 amino acids. CDR1 and CDR2 (germline): MNHEY, SVGEGT. V was shortened by 0 bases and J by 6 bases, with 11 bases between the two germline ends. The CDR3 nucleotides are TGTGCCAGCAGTTACTCAATAAATCGCCCCGGGGAGCTGTTTTTT. Translated, it gives CASSYSINRPGELFF.

The genes are TRBV2 and TRBJ2-7, with 11 bases aligning to TRBD1. The CDR3 is made up of 14 amino acids. Germline values: CDR1 SNHLY, CDR2 FYNNEI. The J segment lost 6 bases and the V segment lost 7 bases, leaving 8 bases of the junction unmatched. CDR3: CASTNRDRGAEQYF. For the CDR3, the DNA is TGTGCCAGCACCAACCGGGACAGGGGGGCCGAGCAGTACTTC.

This clonotype was observed a few times. The chain combines TRBV2 with TRBJ2-7; TRBD2 might be the D (5 bases). The CDR3 sequence is 12 residues long. Trimming pared 6 bases from V and 2 bases from J, leaving 8 bases between. Germline loops: CDR1 SNHLY, CDR2 FYNNEI. The DNA of the CDR3 is TGTGCCAGCAGGCCGGGGACCTACGAGCAGTACTTC. It codes for CASRPGTYEQYF. The entire variable domain, with the rest obtained from reference TRBV2 and TRBJ2-7, is as follows: EPEVTQTPSHQVTQMGQEVILRCVPISNHLYFYWYRQILGQKVEFLVSFYNNEISEKSEIFDDQFSVERPDGSNFTLKIRSTKLEDSAMYFCASRPGTYEQYFGPGTRLTVT.

The rearrangement uses TRBV20-1 and TRBJ2-3, with TRBD2 identical over 8 bases. From germline, CDR1 is DFQATT and CDR2 SNEGSKA (reference sequence). V was pared by 6 bases and J by 2 bases, with 13 bases of the junction left unmatched. CDR3 size: 16 residues. CDR3 region: CSAIKGGAGDTDTQYF. The DNA for the CDR3 is TGCAGTGCAATAAAAGGGGGAGCGGGAGACACAGATACGCAGTATTTT.

This clonotype occurred a few times. The V and J genes are TRBV20-1 and TRBJ1-2; 7 bases match TRBD1. The CDR3 has 14 amino acids. Germline lookup yields CDR1 DFQATT and CDR2 SNEGSKA (reference sequence). The V and J ends lost 1 base and 4 bases, in that order; junction bases with no gene match: 6. The CDR3 DNA reads as TGCAGTGCTAGAGCCCCCGGGACAGCCTATGGCTACACCTTC. This codes for CSARAPGTAYGYTF.

The sample holds many counts of this clonotype. The chain carries TRBV12-3 or TRBV12-4 and TRBJ2-2; no clear D gene. V was pared by 3 bases and J by 7 bases, with 3 bases between. The CDR3 spans 11 residues. The CDR3 region is CASSFGGELFF. The CDR3 DNA reads TGTGCCAGCAGTTTCGGCGGGGAGCTGTTTTTT.

The rearrangement uses TRBV5-8 and TRBJ2-3, with 13 bases aligning to TRBD2. Per the germline V gene, CDR1 is SGHTS and CDR2 is YDEGEE. This CDR3 contains 16 residues. V shed 4 bases and J 3 bases; nucleotides not matched to a gene: 5. CDR3 in amino acids: CASSRWGLAGTDTQYF. The CDR3, as DNA: TGTGCCAGCAGCCGATGGGGACTAGCGGGAACAGATACGCAGTATTTT.

The chain couples TRBV6-1 to TRBJ1-1, with 9 nucleotides matching TRBD1. The V segment lost 6 bases and the J segment 1 base; nucleotides outside the gene matches: 3. The CDR3 consists of 14 residues. From germline, CDR1 is MNHNS and CDR2 SASEGT. The CDR3 DNA follows: TGTGCCAGCAGAACGGGACAGGGGAACACTGAAGCTTTCTTT. It yields the protein CASRTGQGNTEAFF.

This rearrangement joins TRBV2 to TRBJ2-5; D unresolved. V shed 4 bases and J shed 4 bases, with 13 bases lying between them. Germline values: CDR1 SNHLY, CDR2 FYNNEI. The CDR3 extends over 14 amino acids. The CDR3 is CASSVVFSRETQYF. As DNA, the CDR3 is TGTGCCAGCAGTGTAGTGTTCTCCAGAGAGACCCAGTACTTC. The full variable domain, with the rest looked up from reference TRBV2 and TRBJ2-5, is EPEVTQTPSHQVTQMGQEVILRCVPISNHLYFYWYRQILGQKVEFLVSFYNNEISEKSEIFDDQFSVERPDGSNFTLKIRSTKLEDSAMYFCASSVVFSRETQYFGPGTRLLVL.

V is TRBV20-1 and J is TRBJ2-1, with unresolved D. The CDR3 has 11 amino acids. CDR1 is DFQATT, CDR2 SNEGSKA, per germline (reference sequence). Trimming took off 7 bases at V and 6 bases at J, with 10 bases between the two ends. The CDR3 DNA follows: TGCAGTGGCCTCATCATCAATGAGCAGTTCTTC. Its protein is CSGLIINEQFF.

This clonotype was observed a few times. The J gene is TRBJ2-5, the V gene TRBV12-3 or TRBV12-4; D may be TRBD1 (6 bases). The CDR3 is 16 amino acids. Deletions cut 4 bases from V and 4 bases from J, with 19 bases between. The CDR3 loop reads CASSSRPQGLRETQYF. CDR3 sequence (DNA): TGTGCCAGCAGTTCGCGGCCCCAGGGGCTGCGAGAGACCCAGTACTTC.

This clonotype has just a few counts. The rearrangement joins TRBV12-3 or TRBV12-4 to TRBJ2-3, with D perhaps being TRBD1 or TRBD2 (5 bases each). The CDR3 totals 15 residues. V lost 4 bases and J lost 2, with 13 bases in between. Here the CDR3 DNA reads TGTGCCAGCAGTTGGCCGGGACCCAACACAGATACGCAGTATTTT. Protein product: CASSWPGPNTDTQYF.

This clonotype occurred a few times. The chain recombines TRBV19 with TRBJ2-1; D gene uncertain. Germline CDR1 and CDR2: LNHDA and SQIVND (reference sequence). V shed 1 base and J shed 0 bases, with 7 bases lying between them. The CDR3 consists of 15 residues. The DNA for the CDR3 is TGTGCCAGTAGTATAGTAGAGAGCTCCTACAATGAGCAGTTCTTC. Protein product: CASSIVESSYNEQFF.

This clonotype has a count of ten or more. CDR3 in DNA: TGCAGTGCTAGAAGGCGGGAGGGGGACTTCACCGGGGAGCTGTTTTTT. Its translation: CSARRREGDFTGELFF. This chain uses TRBV20-1 with TRBJ2-2, with 9 bases matching TRBD2. Germline CDR1 is DFQATT and CDR2 is SNEGSKA (reference sequence). The CDR3 has 16 residues. Unmatched junction bases numbered 8, after V lost 2 bases and J lost 4 bases.